The 3 T cell receptor beta chains below were found in one sample sequenced in a study of T cell changes during pregnancy in multiple sclerosis. The data were produced by immunoSEQ multiplex PCR, yet TCRdb's version contains in-frame clones alone and is incomplete. The table lists some 110,000 clones, 92% of them singletons. The input for sequencing was peripheral blood, taken in the third trimester of pregnancy. Receptors were obtained from a female donor with multiple sclerosis, enrolled in a pregnancy study.

The chain uses TRBV6-5 and TRBJ2-5; D perhaps matches TRBD2 (6 bases). Between the trimmed V and J ends, which lost 6 bases and 1 base, there was a span of 15 bases. The germline V gene encodes CDR1 MNHEY and CDR2 SVGAGI. The CDR3 is made up of 15 amino acids. CDR3 DNA sequence: TGTGCCAGCAGAACATTCAGCGGGTCCCAAGAGACCCAGTACTTC. Its translation is CASRTFSGSQETQYF.

The chain combines TRBV6-1 with TRBJ1-5; D ambiguous. The CDR3 contains 14 residues. The V gene's germline CDR1 is MNHNS and CDR2 SASEGT. The CDR3 DNA is TGTGCAACTAGGTGGGCGCGAGACAATCAGCCCCAGCATTTT. Its translation: CATRWARDNQPQHF.

V and J are TRBV19 and TRBJ2-1; no clear D gene. Germline V gene data show CDR1 as LNHDA and CDR2 as SQIVND (reference sequence). Trimming left V 6 bases short and J 2 bases short, with 5 bases between. The CDR3 is 12 amino acids. CDR3 coding DNA: TGTGCCAGTAGCCGTACCTACAATGAGCAGTTCTTC. It is translated as CASSRTYNEQFF.